These 21 T cell receptor beta chains were all obtained from the same sample, sequenced in a study of blood T cells in healthy people across ages (dated by TCRdb to between 2014 and 2017). The library was built by means of 5' RACE. Sequencer: Illumina HiSeq 2500. A second PCR of roughly 6 to 12 cycles was performed with a sample-barcoded 5' primer and a J-beta primer mix. The raw public reads went through TCRdb reprocessing: fastp at Q25, MiXCR clone calling, in-frame beta chains kept. Identical CDR3 protein sequences are pooled into one entry, listed with their most common genes and DNA. The sample table lists 780,000 or so distinct CDR3 sequences, about 53% of them with a count of one. 41% of the sample is held by the ten biggest clonotypes. The sequencing input was blood. Source of these receptors: a man at least 80 years old in good health.

In this sample, this clonotype turned up a few times. The chain is built from TRBV5-1 and TRBJ2-4; a weak D match, TRBD2 (5 bases). Trimming removed 0 bases at V and 8 bases at J, with 9 bases between. This CDR3 has 13 amino acids. Germline V gene lookup returns CDR1 SGHRS and CDR2 YFSETQ. CDR3 in amino acids: CASSLVERDIQYF. The CDR3 region has the DNA TGCGCCAGCAGCTTGGTGGAGAGGGACATTCAGTACTTC.

The chain links TRBV7-2 to TRBJ2-3; D may be TRBD2 (6 bases). The germline V and J ends were trimmed by 1 base and 2 bases, with 13 bases remaining between them. The germline V gene has CDR1 SGHTA and CDR2 FQGNSA. The CDR3 length is 16 residues. DNA of the CDR3: TGTGCCAGCAGCTTAGACGTGGGAGGAGTCACAGATACGCAGTATTTT. It translates to CASSLDVGGVTDTQYF.

J is TRBJ1-6 and V is TRBV12-3 or TRBV12-4; 9 positions agree with TRBD1. The junction had 6 bases not matched to a gene; V was cut back by 6 bases and J by 9 bases. There are 14 residues in the CDR3. The chain's CDR3 is CASRSTGGGSPLHF. The DNA for the CDR3 is TGTGCCAGCAGGAGCACAGGGGGCGGTTCACCCCTCCACTTT.

The J gene is TRBJ2-2, the V gene TRBV6-5; tentative D call: TRBD1 (6 bases). V was pared by 3 bases and J by 5 bases, with 13 bases between. This CDR3 contains 15 residues. The germline V gene encodes CDR1 MNHEY and CDR2 SVGAGI. CDR3 residues: CASSYGGDRTGELFF. CDR3 bases: TGTGCCAGCAGTTATGGGGGAGACAGGACCGGGGAGCTGTTTTTT.

This clonotype was observed a handful of times. The rearrangement uses TRBV18 and TRBJ2-3; 8 nucleotides match TRBD2. The germline CDR1 and CDR2 sequences are KGHSH and LQKENI. The CDR3 contains 16 residues. The trim removed 0 bases at V and 5 bases at J, leaving 7 bases unmatched. DNA for the CDR3: TGTGCCAGCTCACCACCGGTTCTTCTAGCGGGAGATACGCAGTATTTT. It codes for CASSPPVLLAGDTQYF.

Written as DNA, the CDR3 is TGTGCCAGCAGTACCGTAGCGGGCAGCGTATCAGATACGCAGTATTTT. Translation: CASSTVAGSVSDTQYF. The rearrangement uses TRBV6-2 or TRBV6-3 and TRBJ2-3; TRBD2 matches at 7 bases. The CDR3 is 16 residues long. CDR1 and CDR2 from the germline V gene are MNHEY and SVGEGT. With V trimmed by 5 bases and J by 4 bases, 12 bases remained unmatched.

The chain has TRBV29-1 and TRBJ1-2, with D possibly being TRBD1 (6 bases). V gave up 7 bases and J gave up 4 bases, with 10 bases separating them. The CDR3 consists of 11 residues. The germline V gene has CDR1 SQVTM and CDR2 ANQGSEA. The CDR3, as DNA: TGCAGCGGGGGGGACATCTATGGCTACACCTTC. It specifies CSGGDIYGYTF. Combining the CDR3 with reference TRBV29-1 and TRBJ1-2 gives the whole variable domain SAVISQKPSRDICQRGTSLTIQCQVDSQVTMMFWYRQQPGQSLTLIATANQGSEATYESGFVIDKFPISRPNLTFSTLTVSNMSPEDSSIYLCSGGDIYGYTFGSGTRLTVV.

The rearrangement uses TRBV28 and TRBJ2-5; 9 bases are shared with TRBD1. The DNA matches TRBJ2-7 better at its end, which makes the J call doubtful. Looked up from germline, CDR1 is MDHEN and CDR2 is SYDVKM. The CDR3 covers 17 residues. The CDR3 DNA reads as TGTGCCAGCAGTTTACCCGAAGACAGGGGGGCTGGCTACGAGCAGTACTTC. Translation: CASSLPEDRGAGYEQYF.

V usage is TRBV13 and J usage is TRBJ2-7, with 10 bases matching TRBD2. J gave up 0 bases and V 2 bases, and 7 bases lay outside the gene matches. This CDR3 is 17 amino acids long. Germline-derived CDR1 and CDR2 are PRHDT and FYEKMQ (reference sequence). The CDR3 spells CASSLRRLAGASYEQYF. Written as DNA, the CDR3 is TGTGCCAGCAGCTTACGTCGGCTAGCGGGAGCCTCCTACGAGCAGTACTTC.

The rearrangement links TRBV5-1 to TRBJ1-2; TRBD1 is a possible D gene (6 bases). The CDR3 spans 12 residues. The germline V gene encodes CDR1 SGHRS and CDR2 YFSETQ. The V end was cut by 7 bases, the J end by 5 bases, with 12 bases between. The CDR3 spells CASQGKEYGYTF. CDR3 nucleotides: TGCGCCAGCCAGGGGAAGGAGTATGGCTACACCTTC.

V usage is TRBV6-5 and J usage is TRBJ1-1; D not certain. CDR1 is MNHEY and CDR2 is SVGAGI in the germline V gene. The CDR3 covers 13 residues. V lost 6 bases and J 4 bases, leaving 12 bases between the germline ends. The CDR3 DNA reads as TGTGCCAGCAGGCCATCGGCGGGCACTGAAGCTTTCTTT. It encodes CASRPSAGTEAFF.

The chain is built from TRBV27 and TRBJ2-6; the match to TRBD1 covers 8 bases. The CDR3 is 17 amino acids. V lost 5 bases to trimming and J lost 4 bases; unmatched junction nucleotides: 10. Germline assignment: CDR1 MNHEY and CDR2 SMNVEV (reference sequence). In DNA form, the CDR3 reads TGTGCCAGCAGTCGCCCAGGGGGCTTAGGCGGGGCCAACGTCCTGACTTTC. It is translated as CASSRPGGLGGANVLTF. The full variable domain, in which reference TRBV27 and TRBJ2-6 provide the parts outside the CDR3, is EAQVTQNPRYLITVTGKKLTVTCSQNMNHEYMSWYRQDPGLGLRQIYYSMNVEVTDKGDVPEGYKVSRKEKRNFPLILESPSPNQTSLYFCASSRPGGLGGANVLTFGAGSRLTVL.

The V call is TRBV24-1, the J call TRBJ2-7, with 9 bases aligning to TRBD1. Germline V gene data show CDR1 as KGHDR and CDR2 as SFDVKD. The CDR3 runs to 13 residues. The V and J ends lost 4 bases and 10 bases, in that order; junction bases with no gene match: 7. The CDR3 loop is CATSEPGTGHQYF. The CDR3 DNA follows: TGTGCCACCAGTGAGCCCGGGACAGGGCACCAGTACTTC.

The chain carries TRBV7-8 and TRBJ2-7; D perhaps matches TRBD2 (7 bases). Germline CDR1 and CDR2: SGHVS and FQNEAQ. The length of the CDR3 is 16 residues. The V end was cut by 6 bases, the J end by 4 bases, with 22 bases between. CDR3 loop: CASSDPRGAGAYEQYF. The DNA of the CDR3 is TGTGCCAGCAGTGACCCCCGGGGGGCAGGCGCTTACGAGCAGTACTTC. The whole variable domain, remainder taken from reference TRBV7-8 and TRBJ2-7, is GAGVSQSPRYKVAKRGQDVALRCDPISGHVSLFWYQQALGQGPEFLTYFQNEAQLDKSGLPSDRFFAERPEGSVSTLKIQRTQQEDSAVYLCASSDPRGAGAYEQYFGPGTRLTVT.

This clonotype showed up just a few times. V and J are TRBV7-2 and TRBJ1-2; the D is unclear. The germline CDR1 and CDR2 sequences are SGHTA and FQGNSA. The CDR3 length is 14 residues. V dropped 5 bases and J dropped 4 bases, with 14 bases sitting between them. The CDR3: CASSKAEGSYGYTF. The DNA of the CDR3 is TGTGCCAGCAGCAAGGCCGAGGGATCCTATGGCTACACCTTC.

The J gene is TRBJ1-2, the V gene TRBV29-1; D is possibly TRBD1 (5 bases). Looked up from germline, CDR1 is SQVTM and CDR2 is ANQGSEA. The CDR3 loop spans 11 amino acids. V lost 5 bases and J 6 bases, leaving 10 bases between the germline ends. The CDR3 here is CSVRQGNGYTF. DNA for the CDR3: TGCAGCGTTCGTCAGGGTAATGGCTACACCTTC.

Only a few counts were recorded for this clonotype. The V call is TRBV5-1, the J call TRBJ2-4; TRBD1 agrees at 7 bases. V lost 4 bases to trimming and J lost 1 base; unmatched junction nucleotides: 11. This CDR3 is 17 amino acids long. In germline, CDR1 is SGHRS, CDR2 YFSETQ. Here the CDR3 reads CASSPWTTGSAKNIQYF. DNA for the CDR3: TGCGCCAGCAGCCCTTGGACGACAGGGAGTGCCAAAAACATTCAGTACTTC.

The chain uses TRBV20-1 and TRBJ2-1; TRBD1 matches at 9 bases. Per germline, CDR1 DFQATT and CDR2 SNEGSKA (reference sequence). V was pared by 0 bases and J by 7 bases, with 7 bases of the junction left unmatched. The CDR3 runs to 15 residues. DNA for the CDR3: TGCAGTGCTAGAGATCGAGGGACAGGGAAGAATGAGCAGTTCTTC. Protein product: CSARDRGTGKNEQFF.

This rearrangement joins TRBV6-6 to TRBJ2-2; 12 bases align to TRBD2. With 7 bases clipped from V and 3 bases from J, the junction kept 6 bases outside the gene matches. The V gene's germline CDR1 is MNHNY and CDR2 SVGAGI (reference sequence). The CDR3 covers 16 residues. The CDR3 nucleotides are TGTGCCAGCAACCCTGGACTAGCGGGGCACACCGGGGAGCTGTTTTTT. Translation gives CASNPGLAGHTGELFF.

The chain links TRBV14 to TRBJ2-7, with TRBD1 matching over 8 bases. Germline V lookup: CDR1 SGHDN, CDR2 FVKESK. V shed 8 bases and J 0 bases; nucleotides not matched to a gene: 9. This CDR3 is 15 amino acids long. The CDR3 protein is CASGKGQGSSYEQYF. Written as DNA, the CDR3 is TGTGCCAGCGGTAAAGGACAGGGAAGCTCCTACGAGCAGTACTTC.

This clonotype came up a few times. The chain links TRBV21-1 to TRBJ2-4. TRBV21-1 is a pseudogene segment. The CDR3 totals 18 residues. CDR3 region: CASSKASPQRHGKNIQYF. CDR3 nucleotide sequence: TGTGCCAGCAGCAAAGCCTCGCCACAAAGACACGGAAAAAACATTCAGTACTTC.